Below, 18 T cell receptor beta chains from the same sample are listed, as sequenced in a study of cytomegalovirus exposure and HLA in healthy donors. Primers included in the PCR were 60 Vbeta and 13 Jbeta primers. Using immunoSEQ multiplex PCR, the repertoire was profiled, and TCRdb retains in-frame clones only, with some absent. The sample has about 120,000 clones; around 60% are singletons. The source material was PBMCs. The receptors here all came from a man aged 40-50 years in good health and CMV-seropositive.

This chain uses TRBV7-8 with TRBJ1-2; weak D call: TRBD1 (6 bases). The CDR3 is 18 amino acids. CDR1 is SGHVS and CDR2 is FQNEAQ in the germline V gene. Trimming took 5 bases from V and 4 from J, leaving 26 bases between them. Here the CDR3 DNA reads TGTGCCAGCAGCCCACGAATTTTAACGCGACGAGGGGGCTATGGCTACACCTTC. Translated, it gives CASSPRILTRRGGYGYTF.

J is TRBJ2-3 and V is TRBV9, with TRBD2 matching 7 bases. This CDR3 has 15 residues. CDR1 is SGDLS, CDR2 YYNGEE, per germline. Losses at the gene ends were 0 bases for V and 8 bases for J; bases not matched to a gene: 9. CDR3: CASSVEVGGPGTQYF. CDR3 nucleotides: TGTGCCAGCAGCGTAGAAGTGGGAGGGCCCGGTACGCAGTATTTT.

This sequence joins TRBV6-6 and TRBJ2-3, with D possibly being TRBD1 (6 bases). Germline values: CDR1 MNHNY, CDR2 SVGAGI (reference sequence). The V and J ends lost 2 bases and 4 bases respectively, with 10 bases between them. This CDR3 is 14 amino acids long. The CDR3 loop reads CASSYGAGADTQYF. As DNA, the CDR3 is TGTGCCAGCAGTTACGGGGCAGGGGCAGATACGCAGTATTTT.

The sample holds a few counts of this clone. The chain couples TRBV9 to TRBJ2-1; 9 bases map to TRBD1. The CDR3 sequence is 17 residues long. Trimming removed 1 base from V and 6 bases from J; junction bases left unmatched: 11. CDR1 and CDR2 from the germline V gene are SGDLS and YYNGEE. CDR3 loop: CASSVTAGTGLPNEQFF. The CDR3 bases are TGTGCCAGCAGCGTAACCGCCGGGACAGGGCTCCCCAATGAGCAGTTCTTC.

This chain links TRBV28 with TRBJ2-3, with 8 positions matching TRBD2. The CDR3 is made up of 15 amino acids. V was pared by 5 bases and J by 1 base, with 5 bases of the junction left unmatched. The germline V gene encodes CDR1 MDHEN and CDR2 SYDVKM. CDR3 bases: TGTGCCAGCAGTCCCCCGGGAGGGGGCACAGATACGCAGTATTTT. This codes for CASSPPGGGTDTQYF.

There are a few counts of this clone. The chain employs TRBV7-9 and TRBJ2-5, with TRBD1 identical over 11 bases. V lost 3 bases and J lost 5; bases outside the gene matches: 11. The germline gives CDR1 SEHNR, CDR2 FQNEAQ (reference sequence). This CDR3 has 17 amino acids. CDR3 in amino acids: CASSLGTGGGLLETQYF. For the CDR3, the DNA is TGTGCCAGCAGCTTGGGGACAGGGGGTGGTTTGCTGGAGACCCAGTACTTC.

This clone was seen a handful of times. The chain joins TRBV6-1 to TRBJ2-1, with a possible D match to TRBD2 (6 bases). V lost 4 bases, J lost 5 bases, and 12 bases lay in between. CDR1 and CDR2 from the germline V gene are MNHNS and SASEGT. The CDR3 extends over 14 amino acids. The CDR3 DNA sequence: TGTGCCAGCAGTGCCGCGGGGCGTAACAATGAGCAGTTCTTC. Translation gives CASSAAGRNNEQFF.

The chain joins TRBV7-9 to TRBJ1-5; TRBD1 might be the D (6 bases). The CDR3 extends over 17 amino acids. Germline V gene sequence: CDR1 SEHNR, CDR2 FQNEAQ (reference sequence). V was pared by 2 bases and J by 1 base, with 15 bases between. CDR3 protein: CASSLQVGQVSNQPQHF. In nucleotides, the CDR3 is TGTGCCAGCAGCTTACAAGTGGGACAAGTGAGCAATCAGCCCCAGCATTTT. The whole variable domain, filled in from reference TRBV7-9 and TRBJ1-5, reads DTGVSQNPRHKITKRGQNVTFRCDPISEHNRLYWYRQTLGQGPEFLTYFQNEAQLEKSRLLSDRFSAERPKGSFSTLEIQRTEQGDSAMYLCASSLQVGQVSNQPQHFGDGTRLSIL.

The V and J genes are TRBV19 and TRBJ2-7; 9 bases agree with TRBD1. The ends lost 5 bases at V and 4 bases at J; junction bases unmatched: 9. Germline V gene lookup returns CDR1 LNHDA and CDR2 SQIVND (reference sequence). This CDR3 comprises 15 residues. CDR3 sequence: CASSPEPGQGYEQYF. In DNA form, the CDR3 reads TGTGCCAGTAGTCCTGAACCGGGACAGGGTTACGAGCAGTACTTC.

The chain is built from TRBV27 and TRBJ2-7; tentative D call: TRBD1 (6 bases). CDR3 length: 15 residues. V was pared by 4 bases and J by 0 bases, with 13 bases between. The germline V gene has CDR1 MNHEY and CDR2 SMNVEV (reference sequence). CDR3 loop: CASSYRVLSSYEQYF. The CDR3 nucleotides read TGTGCCAGCAGTTACAGGGTGTTGAGCTCCTACGAGCAGTACTTC.

The chain links TRBV4-1 to TRBJ2-1; TRBD1 aligns across 9 bases. The CDR3 has 15 amino acids. J was trimmed by 3 bases and V by 6 bases; bases with no gene match: 6. Germline V gene sequence: CDR1 MGHRA, CDR2 YSYEKL. The CDR3 here is CASSTGTGNYNEQFF. CDR3 sequence (DNA): TGCGCCAGCAGTACCGGGACAGGGAACTACAATGAGCAGTTCTTC.

There are a few counts of this clone. The genes are TRBV15 and TRBJ2-7; 8 bases fit TRBD1. Trimming took 1 base from V and 2 from J; bases not matched to a gene: 4. CDR3 length: 15 residues. The germline gives CDR1 LNHNV, CDR2 YYDKDF (reference sequence). CDR3 coding DNA: TGTGCCACCAGCAGAGCCGGGACAGGAGCCTACGAGCAGTACTTC. Translated: CATSRAGTGAYEQYF.

This clone was seen a handful of times. This chain joins TRBV28 and TRBJ2-7; 7 nucleotides align to TRBD1. Trimming removed 10 bases from V and 2 bases from J; junction bases left unmatched: 11. The CDR3 contains 14 residues. Germline CDR1 is MDHEN and CDR2 is SYDVKM. The CDR3 loop is CATLSGQLAYEQYF. CDR3 sequence (DNA): TGTGCCACCTTATCGGGACAGTTAGCCTACGAGCAGTACTTC.

This clone appeared a few times. The chain has TRBV7-8 and TRBJ2-7; the match to TRBD1 covers 7 bases. The CDR3 extends over 17 amino acids. The V gene's germline CDR1 is SGHVS and CDR2 FQNEAQ. With 5 bases clipped from V and 4 bases from J, the junction kept 17 bases outside the gene matches. CDR3 nucleotides: TGTGCCAGCAGCCTAGAGACAGGGAATTGGGCTTATTACGAGCAGTACTTC. Translated, it gives CASSLETGNWAYYEQYF.

V and J are TRBV29-1 and TRBJ2-5; the D gene is possibly TRBD2 (6 bases). CDR1 and CDR2 from the germline V gene are SQVTM and ANQGSEA. CDR3 length: 10 amino acids. This CDR3 is CTGVGETQYF. In nucleotides, the CDR3 is TGCACGGGGGTGGGGGAGACCCAGTACTTC.

This clone turned up a few times. The rearrangement links TRBV7-9 to TRBJ2-2; 8 bases line up with TRBD2. This CDR3 has 16 amino acids. In germline, CDR1 is SEHNR, CDR2 FQNEAQ (reference sequence). V gave up 5 bases and J gave up 1 base; unmatched junction bases: 6. CDR3 coding DNA: TGTGCCAGCAGCCCCCGAAGCGGGGGGAACACCGGGGAGCTGTTTTTT. Its translation: CASSPRSGGNTGELFF.

This clone was seen once. The chain couples TRBV27 to TRBJ2-7; 8 nucleotides match TRBD2. Unmatched junction bases numbered 4, after V lost 5 bases and J lost 4 bases. The CDR3 contains 13 residues. Germline V lookup: CDR1 MNHEY, CDR2 SMNVEV (reference sequence). The CDR3 here is CASSLAGRYEQYF. CDR3 nucleotides: TGTGCCAGCAGTCTAGCGGGCAGGTACGAGCAGTACTTC.

The chain has TRBV2 and TRBJ1-3; tentative D call: TRBD1 (6 bases). The CDR3 length is 15 residues. The germline V gene has CDR1 SNHLY and CDR2 FYNNEI. Trimming removed 2 bases at V and 0 bases at J, with 8 bases between. CDR3 protein: CASSESQGSGNTIYF. Written as DNA, the CDR3 is TGTGCCAGCAGTGAATCACAGGGCTCTGGAAACACCATATATTTT. Variable domain in full (rest from reference TRBV2 and TRBJ1-3): EPEVTQTPSHQVTQMGQEVILRCVPISNHLYFYWYRQILGQKVEFLVSFYNNEISEKSEIFDDQFSVERPDGSNFTLKIRSTKLEDSAMYFCASSESQGSGNTIYFGEGSWLTVV.